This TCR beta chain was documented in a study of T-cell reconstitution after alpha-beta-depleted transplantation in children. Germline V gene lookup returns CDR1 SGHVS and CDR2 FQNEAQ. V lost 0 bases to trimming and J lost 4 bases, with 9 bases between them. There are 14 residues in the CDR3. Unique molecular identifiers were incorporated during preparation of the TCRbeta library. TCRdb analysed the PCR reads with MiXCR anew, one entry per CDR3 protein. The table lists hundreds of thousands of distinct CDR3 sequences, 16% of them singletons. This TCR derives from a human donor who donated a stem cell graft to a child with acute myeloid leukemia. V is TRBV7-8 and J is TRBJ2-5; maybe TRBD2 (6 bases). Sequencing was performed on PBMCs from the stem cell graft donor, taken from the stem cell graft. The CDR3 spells CASSLARRAETQYF. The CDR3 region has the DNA TGTGCCAGCAGCTTAGCGCGGAGGGCAGAGACCCAGTACTTC.